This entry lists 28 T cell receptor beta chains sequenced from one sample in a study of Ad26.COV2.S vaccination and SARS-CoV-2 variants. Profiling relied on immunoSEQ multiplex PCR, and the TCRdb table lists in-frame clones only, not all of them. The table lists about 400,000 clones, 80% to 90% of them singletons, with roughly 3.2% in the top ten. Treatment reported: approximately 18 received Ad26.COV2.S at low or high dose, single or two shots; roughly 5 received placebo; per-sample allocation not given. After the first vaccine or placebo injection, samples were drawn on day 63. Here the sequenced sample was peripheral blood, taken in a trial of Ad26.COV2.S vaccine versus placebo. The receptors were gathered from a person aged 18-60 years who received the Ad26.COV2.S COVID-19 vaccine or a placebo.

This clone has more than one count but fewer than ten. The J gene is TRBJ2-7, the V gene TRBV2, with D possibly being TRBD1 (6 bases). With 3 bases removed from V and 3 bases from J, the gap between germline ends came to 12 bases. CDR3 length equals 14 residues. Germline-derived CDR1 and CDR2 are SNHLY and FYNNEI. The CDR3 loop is CASSEQGPFYEQYF. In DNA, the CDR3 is TGTGCCAGCAGTGAGCAGGGGCCCTTCTACGAGCAGTACTTC.

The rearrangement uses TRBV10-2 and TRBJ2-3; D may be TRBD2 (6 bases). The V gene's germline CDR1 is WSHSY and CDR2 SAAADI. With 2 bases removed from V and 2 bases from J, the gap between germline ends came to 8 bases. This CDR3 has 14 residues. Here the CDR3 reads CASSEGTYTDTQYF. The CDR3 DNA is TGCGCCAGCAGTGAGGGGACTTACACAGATACGCAGTATTTT.

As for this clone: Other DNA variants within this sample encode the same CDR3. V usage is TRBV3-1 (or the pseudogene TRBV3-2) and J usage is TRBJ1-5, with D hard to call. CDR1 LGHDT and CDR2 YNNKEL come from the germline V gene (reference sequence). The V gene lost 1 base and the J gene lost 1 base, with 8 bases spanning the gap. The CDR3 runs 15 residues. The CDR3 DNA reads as TGTGCCAGCAGCCAAGGTTCGAGAAGCAATCAGCCCCAGCATTTT. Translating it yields CASSQGSRSNQPQHF.

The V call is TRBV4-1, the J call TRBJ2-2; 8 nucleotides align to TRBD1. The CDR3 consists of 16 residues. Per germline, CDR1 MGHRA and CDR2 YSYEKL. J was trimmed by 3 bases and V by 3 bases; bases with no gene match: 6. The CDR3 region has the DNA TGCGCCAGCAGCCAGTTACCGACAGGGGACACCGGGGAGCTGTTTTTT. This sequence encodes CASSQLPTGDTGELFF.

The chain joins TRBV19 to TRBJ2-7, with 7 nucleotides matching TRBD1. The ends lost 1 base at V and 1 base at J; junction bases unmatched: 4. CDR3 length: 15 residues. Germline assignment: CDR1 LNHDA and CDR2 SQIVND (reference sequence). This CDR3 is CASSIGQGNSYEQYF. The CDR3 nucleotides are TGTGCCAGTAGTATAGGACAGGGAAATTCCTACGAGCAGTACTTC. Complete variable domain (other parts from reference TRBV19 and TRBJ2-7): DGGITQSPKYLFRKEGQNVTLSCEQNLNHDAMYWYRQDPGQGLRLIYYSQIVNDFQKGDIAEGYSVSREKKESFPLTVTSAQKNPTAFYLCASSIGQGNSYEQYFGPGTRLTVT.

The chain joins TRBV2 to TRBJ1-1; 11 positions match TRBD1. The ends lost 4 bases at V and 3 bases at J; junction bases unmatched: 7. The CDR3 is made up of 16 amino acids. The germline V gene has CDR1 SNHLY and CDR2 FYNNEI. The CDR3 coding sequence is TGTGCCAGCAGTGTGCGGCGGACAGGGGGCGACACTGAAGCTTTCTTT. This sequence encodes CASSVRRTGGDTEAFF.

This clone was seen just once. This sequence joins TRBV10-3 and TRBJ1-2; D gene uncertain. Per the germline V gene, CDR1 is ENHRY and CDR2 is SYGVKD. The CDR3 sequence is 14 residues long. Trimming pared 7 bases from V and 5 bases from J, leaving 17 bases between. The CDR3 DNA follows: TGTGCCATCACCGAACCCCCCTGGACGTATGGCTACACCTTC. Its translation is CAITEPPWTYGYTF.

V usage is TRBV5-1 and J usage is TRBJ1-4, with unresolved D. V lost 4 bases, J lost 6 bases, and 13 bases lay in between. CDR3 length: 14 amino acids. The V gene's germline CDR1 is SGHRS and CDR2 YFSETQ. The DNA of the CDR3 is TGCGCCAGCAGCCTTGTGGGAGAGGATGAAAAACTGTTTTTT. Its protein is CASSLVGEDEKLFF.

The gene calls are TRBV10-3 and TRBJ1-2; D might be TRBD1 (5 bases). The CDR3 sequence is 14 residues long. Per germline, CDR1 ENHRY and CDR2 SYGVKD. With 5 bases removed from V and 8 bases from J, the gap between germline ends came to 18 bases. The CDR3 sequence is CAISRGSPTWGYTF. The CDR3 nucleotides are TGTGCCATCAGTAGGGGAAGCCCCACTTGGGGCTACACCTTC.

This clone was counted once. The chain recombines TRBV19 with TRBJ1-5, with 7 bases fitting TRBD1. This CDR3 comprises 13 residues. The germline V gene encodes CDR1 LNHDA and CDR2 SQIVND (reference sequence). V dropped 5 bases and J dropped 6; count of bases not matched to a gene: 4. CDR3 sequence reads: CASSQQGSQPQHF. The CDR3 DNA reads TGTGCCAGTAGTCAACAGGGGAGTCAGCCCCAGCATTTT.

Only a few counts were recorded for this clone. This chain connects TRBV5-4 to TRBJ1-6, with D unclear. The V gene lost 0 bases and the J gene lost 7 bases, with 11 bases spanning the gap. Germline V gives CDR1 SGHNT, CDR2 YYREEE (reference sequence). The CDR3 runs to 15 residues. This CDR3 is CASSLDPPVNSPLHF. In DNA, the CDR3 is TGTGCCAGCAGCTTGGACCCGCCGGTGAATTCACCCCTCCACTTT.

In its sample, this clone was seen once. CDR3: CASSPAGTPVVEQYF. The CDR3 DNA is TGTGCCAGCAGCCCCGCCGGGACTCCGGTAGTAGAGCAGTACTTC. The rearrangement links TRBV7-8 to TRBJ2-7, with D possibly being TRBD2 (6 bases). Trimming shortened V by 5 bases and J by 7 bases, and 21 bases separated the two germline ends. The germline gives CDR1 SGHVS, CDR2 FQNEAQ. This CDR3 contains 15 residues.

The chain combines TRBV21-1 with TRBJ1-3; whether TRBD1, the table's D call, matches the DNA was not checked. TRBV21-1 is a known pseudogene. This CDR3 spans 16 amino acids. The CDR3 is CASSTRTGSSGNTIYF. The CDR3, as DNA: TGTGCCAGCAGCACTAGGACAGGGTCCTCTGGAAACACCATATATTTT.

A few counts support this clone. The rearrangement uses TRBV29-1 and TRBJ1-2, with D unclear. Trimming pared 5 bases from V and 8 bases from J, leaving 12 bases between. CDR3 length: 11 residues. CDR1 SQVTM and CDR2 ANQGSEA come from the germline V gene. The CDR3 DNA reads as TGCAGCGTTTTGGAAGGAGGAGGCTACACCTTC. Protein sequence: CSVLEGGGYTF.

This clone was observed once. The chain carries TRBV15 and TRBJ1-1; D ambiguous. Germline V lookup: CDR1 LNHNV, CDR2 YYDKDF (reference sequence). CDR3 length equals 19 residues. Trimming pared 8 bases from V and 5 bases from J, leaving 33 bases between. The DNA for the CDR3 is TGTGCCACCCGAAGTCTCCTACTAGAGACTGGCTGGTACGGGACTGAAGCTTTCTTT. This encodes CATRSLLLETGWYGTEAFF.

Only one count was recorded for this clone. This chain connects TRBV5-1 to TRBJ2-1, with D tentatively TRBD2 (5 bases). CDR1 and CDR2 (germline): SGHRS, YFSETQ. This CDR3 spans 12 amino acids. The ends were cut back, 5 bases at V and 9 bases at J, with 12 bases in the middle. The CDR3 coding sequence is TGCGCCAGCAGATACGAAGAGGGTGAGCAGTTCTTC. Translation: CASRYEEGEQFF.

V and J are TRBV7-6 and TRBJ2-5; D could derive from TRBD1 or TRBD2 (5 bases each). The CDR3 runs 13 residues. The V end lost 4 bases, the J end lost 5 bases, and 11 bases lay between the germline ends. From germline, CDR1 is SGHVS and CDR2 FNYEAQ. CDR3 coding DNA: TGTGCCAGCAGCTCCCGGGGCCGGGAGACCCAGTACTTC. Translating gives CASSSRGRETQYF.

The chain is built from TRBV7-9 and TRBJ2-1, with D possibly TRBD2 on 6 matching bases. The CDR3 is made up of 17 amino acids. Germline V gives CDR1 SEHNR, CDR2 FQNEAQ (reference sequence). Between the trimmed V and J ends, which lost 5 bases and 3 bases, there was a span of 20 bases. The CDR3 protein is CASSKVDRDLNYNEQFF. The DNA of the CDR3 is TGTGCCAGCAGCAAAGTAGACCGGGACTTAAACTACAATGAGCAGTTCTTC.

The CDR3 DNA follows: TGCGCCAGCAGCCGCGGACAGGTCGGCGGCACCGGGGAGCTGTTTTTT. This translates into CASSRGQVGGTGELFF. The V and J genes are TRBV5-1 and TRBJ2-2; TRBD1 agrees at 7 bases. The CDR3 runs to 16 residues. After removal of 4 bases from V and 4 bases from J, the junction contained 10 bases not matched to a gene. In germline, CDR1 is SGHRS, CDR2 YFSETQ.

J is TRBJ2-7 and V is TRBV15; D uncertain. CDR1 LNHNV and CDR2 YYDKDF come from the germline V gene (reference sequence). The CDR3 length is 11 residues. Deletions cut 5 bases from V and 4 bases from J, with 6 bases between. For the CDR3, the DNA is TGTGCCACCAGCTCAAATTACGAGCAGTACTTC. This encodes CATSSNYEQYF.

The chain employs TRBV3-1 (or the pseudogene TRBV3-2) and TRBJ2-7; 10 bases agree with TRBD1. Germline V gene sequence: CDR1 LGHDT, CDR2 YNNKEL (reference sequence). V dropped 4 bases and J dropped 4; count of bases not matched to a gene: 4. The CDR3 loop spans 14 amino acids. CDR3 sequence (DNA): TGTGCCAGCAGCCTCCGGGACAGGGGATACGAGCAGTACTTC. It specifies CASSLRDRGYEQYF.

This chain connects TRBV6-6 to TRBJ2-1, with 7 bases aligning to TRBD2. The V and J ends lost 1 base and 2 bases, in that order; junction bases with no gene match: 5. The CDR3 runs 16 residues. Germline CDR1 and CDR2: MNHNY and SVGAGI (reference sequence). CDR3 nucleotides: TGTGCCAGCAGTTACTTCGGACTAGGCGCCTACAATGAGCAGTTCTTC. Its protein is CASSYFGLGAYNEQFF.

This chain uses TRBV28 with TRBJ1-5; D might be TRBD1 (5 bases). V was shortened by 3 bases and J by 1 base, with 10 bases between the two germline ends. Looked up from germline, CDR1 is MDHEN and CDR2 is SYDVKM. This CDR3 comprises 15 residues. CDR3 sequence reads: CASSLGELSNQPQHF. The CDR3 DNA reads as TGTGCCAGCAGTTTGGGGGAGCTGAGCAATCAGCCCCAGCATTTT. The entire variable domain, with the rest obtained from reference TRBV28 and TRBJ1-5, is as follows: DVKVTQSSRYLVKRTGEKVFLECVQDMDHENMFWYRQDPGLGLRLIYFSYDVKMKEKGDIPEGYSVSREKKERFSLILESASTNQTSMYLCASSLGELSNQPQHFGDGTRLSIL.

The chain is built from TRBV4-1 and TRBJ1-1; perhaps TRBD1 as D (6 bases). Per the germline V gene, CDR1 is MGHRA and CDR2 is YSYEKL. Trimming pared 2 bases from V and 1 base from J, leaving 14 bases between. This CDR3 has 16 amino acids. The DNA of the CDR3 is TGCGCCAGCAGCCAAACTACGGGACACCCGAACACTGAAGCTTTCTTT. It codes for CASSQTTGHPNTEAFF.

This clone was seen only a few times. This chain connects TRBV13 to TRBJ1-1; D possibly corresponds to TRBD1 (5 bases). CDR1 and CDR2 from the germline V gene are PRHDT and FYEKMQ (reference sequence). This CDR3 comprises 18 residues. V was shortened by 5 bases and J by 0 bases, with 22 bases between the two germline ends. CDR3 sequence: CASSPTDYDGTLNTEAFF. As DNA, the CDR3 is TGTGCCAGCAGCCCGACGGATTATGATGGGACCTTGAACACTGAAGCTTTCTTT.

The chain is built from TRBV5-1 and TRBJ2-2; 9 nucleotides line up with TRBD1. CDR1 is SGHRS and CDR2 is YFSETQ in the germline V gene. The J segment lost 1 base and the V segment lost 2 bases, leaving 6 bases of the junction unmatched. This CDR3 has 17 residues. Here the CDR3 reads CASSLYPGQGNTGELFF. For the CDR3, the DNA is TGCGCCAGCAGCTTATACCCGGGACAGGGGAACACCGGGGAGCTGTTTTTT.

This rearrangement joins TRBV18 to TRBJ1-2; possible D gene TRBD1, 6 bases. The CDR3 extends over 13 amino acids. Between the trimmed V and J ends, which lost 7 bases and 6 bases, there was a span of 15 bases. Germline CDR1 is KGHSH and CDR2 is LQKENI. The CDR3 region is CASFRTALDGYTF. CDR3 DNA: TGTGCCAGCTTTAGGACAGCCCTGGATGGCTACACCTTC.

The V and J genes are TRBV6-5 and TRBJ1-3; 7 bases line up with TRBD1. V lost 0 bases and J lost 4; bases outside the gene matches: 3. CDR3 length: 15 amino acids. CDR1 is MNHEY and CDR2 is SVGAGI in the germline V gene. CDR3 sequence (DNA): TGTGCCAGCAGTTACTCGAGAGGGGGCGGAAACACCATATATTTT. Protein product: CASSYSRGGGNTIYF.